What follows are 20 T cell receptor beta chains derived from one specimen sequenced in a study of OX40 agonist ivuxolimab in advanced cancers. The table came from immunoSEQ multiplex PCR; TCRdb's copy has only in-frame clones and leaves some out. The table records about 21,000 clones, about 80% of them present only once. The material was CD4+ or CD8+ T cells sorted from blood, obtained in a trial of the OX40 agonist ivuxolimab. The receptors derive from an adult with an advanced solid tumor such as melanoma, head and neck, liver or kidney cancer.

The rearrangement links TRBV4-1 to TRBJ1-2, with D perhaps matching TRBD1 (5 bases). The V gene lost 0 bases and the J gene lost 8 bases, with 10 bases spanning the gap. This CDR3 has 13 amino acids. Germline CDR1 MGHRA, CDR2 YSYEKL. CDR3: CASSQEGGAGYTF. The CDR3 nucleotides read TGCGCCAGCAGCCAAGAGGGAGGGGCGGGCTACACCTTC.

V gene TRBV2 combines with J gene TRBJ2-5; TRBD2 might be the D (6 bases). V dropped 7 bases and J dropped 5 bases, with 11 bases sitting between them. The CDR3 has 12 amino acids. CDR1 SNHLY and CDR2 FYNNEI come from the germline V gene. The CDR3 DNA reads TGTGCCAGCAATGGGGGGTGGGAGACCCAGTACTTC. It translates to CASNGGWETQYF.

The V and J genes are TRBV27 and TRBJ1-5, with TRBD1 identical over 9 bases. Germline CDR1 and CDR2: MNHEY and SMNVEV (reference sequence). This CDR3 spans 15 amino acids. V lost 7 bases, J lost 6 bases, and 10 bases stayed unmatched. DNA of the CDR3: TGTGCCAGCAAACTCACAGGGGGCGGGGGTCAGCCCCAGCATTTT. Translating gives CASKLTGGGGQPQHF.

This chain uses TRBV5-5 with TRBJ2-7; 7 bases are shared with TRBD2. CDR1 and CDR2 (germline): SGHKS, YYEKEE (reference sequence). The CDR3 sequence is 15 residues long. V dropped 2 bases and J dropped 5; count of bases not matched to a gene: 10. In DNA form, the CDR3 reads TGTGCCAGCAGCTTCAGGTGGGAGGGAACCCACGAGCAGTACTTC. Its protein is CASSFRWEGTHEQYF.

The gene calls are TRBV7-8 and TRBJ2-5, with D possibly called TRBD1 or TRBD2 (5 bases each). Germline V gene lookup returns CDR1 SGHVS and CDR2 FQNEAQ. The CDR3 spans 17 residues. Trimming shortened V by 5 bases and J by 3 bases, and 22 bases separated the two germline ends. Here the CDR3 DNA reads TGTGCCAGCAGCCCCCGAGGGGCTACCCCTGGGGAAGAGACCCAGTACTTC. Its protein is CASSPRGATPGEETQYF.

The DNA of the CDR3 is TGTGCCAGTAGTCTCCAGGATAAGAACTACAATGAGCAGTTCTTC. Translated, it gives CASSLQDKNYNEQFF. The chain combines TRBV19 with TRBJ2-1; D is ambiguous. This CDR3 region has 15 residues. Looked up from germline, CDR1 is LNHDA and CDR2 is SQIVND (reference sequence). The germline V and J ends were trimmed by 5 bases and 3 bases, with 14 bases remaining between them.

The V gene is TRBV7-2, the J gene TRBJ2-3, with D uncertain. The V gene lost 6 bases and the J gene lost 4 bases, with 11 bases spanning the gap. The CDR3 contains 13 residues. CDR1 SGHTA and CDR2 FQGNSA come from the germline V gene. The CDR3 DNA is TGTGCCAGCAGGCAAGGCGGCTCAGATACGCAGTATTTT. This encodes CASRQGGSDTQYF.

This clone appeared once. The J gene is TRBJ1-1, the V gene TRBV4-1, with D tentatively TRBD1 (5 bases). This CDR3 has 16 amino acids. Per the germline V gene, CDR1 is MGHRA and CDR2 is YSYEKL. The V gene lost 2 bases and the J gene lost 0 bases, with 13 bases spanning the gap. The CDR3 DNA follows: TGCGCCAGCAGCCAACCCTTGGGACGGCTGAACACTGAAGCTTTCTTT. This codes for CASSQPLGRLNTEAFF.

This chain links TRBV5-6 with TRBJ2-5; weak D call: TRBD2 (5 bases). The J call may be wrong; the DNA end is better matched by TRBJ2-7. This CDR3 is built from 14 residues. Per germline, CDR1 SGHDT and CDR2 YYEEEE. The CDR3 sequence: CASSFEREDYEQYF. Here the CDR3 DNA reads TGTGCCAGCAGCTTCGAGAGGGAAGACTACGAGCAGTACTTC.

V is TRBV29-1 and J is TRBJ2-7; 7 nucleotides agree with TRBD1. The germline CDR1 and CDR2 sequences are SQVTM and ANQGSEA. The CDR3 contains 16 residues. V lost 0 bases, J lost 1 base, and 9 bases stayed unmatched. The CDR3 DNA reads as TGCAGCGTTGAAGATCGGGTCACAGGGGCTTCCTACGAGCAGTACTTC. Translating it yields CSVEDRVTGASYEQYF.

This chain connects TRBV19 to TRBJ2-1; possible D gene TRBD2, 6 bases. The V end was cut by 5 bases, the J end by 6 bases, with 20 bases between. This CDR3 has 16 residues. Germline V gene lookup returns CDR1 LNHDA and CDR2 SQIVND (reference sequence). In DNA, the CDR3 is TGTGCCAGTAGTGAAAATCGGGGGATCCCTGGCAATGAGCAGTTCTTC. Protein sequence: CASSENRGIPGNEQFF.

This chain uses TRBV9 with TRBJ2-5, with a possible D match to TRBD1 (6 bases). The DNA end favors TRBJ2-7, so the J call may be wrong. This CDR3 spans 15 amino acids. Germline assignment: CDR1 SGDLS and CDR2 YYNGEE. The CDR3 DNA follows: TGTGCCAGCAGCGGAGGGGGTGGGAAGCCCTACGAGCAGTACTTC. Its protein product is CASSGGGGKPYEQYF.

The J gene is TRBJ1-1, the V gene TRBV9; 7 nucleotides align to TRBD1. The V gene's germline CDR1 is SGDLS and CDR2 YYNGEE. V lost 5 bases, J lost 1 base, and 5 bases stayed unmatched. The CDR3 contains 14 residues. CDR3 amino acids: CASSVTGANTEAFF. CDR3 DNA: TGTGCCAGCAGTGTAACAGGGGCGAACACTGAAGCTTTCTTT.

This chain links TRBV6-6 with TRBJ2-7; D call uncertain. This CDR3 contains 16 residues. Trimming cost V 5 bases and J 1 base, with 18 bases left between them. Germline V gene sequence: CDR1 MNHNY, CDR2 SVGAGI (reference sequence). The CDR3 is CASSHGEPGPSYEQYF. The DNA of the CDR3 is TGTGCCAGCAGTCACGGCGAGCCAGGACCTTCCTACGAGCAGTACTTC.

This clone was detected only once. CDR3: CASSFGQGHYGYTF. CDR3 bases: TGTGCCAGCAGCTTCGGACAGGGACACTATGGCTACACCTTC. The chain couples TRBV7-2 to TRBJ1-2; 8 positions match TRBD1. V was pared by 3 bases and J by 3 bases, with 3 bases of the junction left unmatched. This CDR3 is 14 amino acids long. CDR1 and CDR2 (germline): SGHTA, FQGNSA.

This chain joins TRBV30 and TRBJ1-1, with 8 nucleotides matching TRBD1. This CDR3 region has 14 residues. CDR1 is GTSNPN and CDR2 is SVGIG in the germline V gene (reference sequence). V was pared by 3 bases and J by 4 bases, with 7 bases of the junction left unmatched. The CDR3 DNA sequence: TGTGCCTGGAGCGCCGGGACAGGACCCACTGAAGCTTTCTTT. Translation gives CAWSAGTGPTEAFF.

V usage is TRBV7-3 and J usage is TRBJ2-1; 9 bases align to TRBD2. There are 20 residues in the CDR3. J lost 6 bases, V lost 2 bases, and 20 bases had no gene match. The germline V gene has CDR1 SGHTA and CDR2 FQGTGA. CDR3 sequence: CASSLSPRPSGGRAFNEQFF. The CDR3 DNA is TGTGCCAGCAGCTTATCCCCCCGCCCCTCAGGCGGGAGGGCCTTCAATGAGCAGTTCTTC.

The chain joins TRBV5-6 to TRBJ2-7, with a tentative D call TRBD2 (6 bases). CDR1 and CDR2 (germline): SGHDT, YYEEEE. This CDR3 contains 14 residues. The V end lost 0 bases, the J end lost 4 bases, and 11 bases lay between the germline ends. The CDR3 is CASSLGRRGYEQYF. The CDR3 DNA reads as TGTGCCAGCAGCTTGGGCAGGCGGGGTTACGAGCAGTACTTC.

The genes are TRBV29-1 and TRBJ2-7; D perhaps matches TRBD1 (5 bases). V lost 6 bases, J lost 0 bases, and 12 bases lay in between. Germline CDR1 is SQVTM and CDR2 is ANQGSEA. This CDR3 is built from 13 residues. The CDR3 coding sequence is TGCAGCGTACTCGGCAGGGTCTCCTACGAGCAGTACTTC. Protein sequence: CSVLGRVSYEQYF.

This clone was seen more than once but under ten times. This CDR3 is also generated by other DNA sequences in the sample. This chain uses TRBV11-3 with TRBJ2-7; D unclear. Trimming removed 0 bases at V and 3 bases at J, with 6 bases between. CDR1 and CDR2 (germline): SGHNT, YENEEA. The length of the CDR3 is 13 residues. The CDR3 DNA sequence: TGTGCCAGCAGCTTAGAGCCGGGCTACGAGCAGTACTTC. Translated, it gives CASSLEPGYEQYF.